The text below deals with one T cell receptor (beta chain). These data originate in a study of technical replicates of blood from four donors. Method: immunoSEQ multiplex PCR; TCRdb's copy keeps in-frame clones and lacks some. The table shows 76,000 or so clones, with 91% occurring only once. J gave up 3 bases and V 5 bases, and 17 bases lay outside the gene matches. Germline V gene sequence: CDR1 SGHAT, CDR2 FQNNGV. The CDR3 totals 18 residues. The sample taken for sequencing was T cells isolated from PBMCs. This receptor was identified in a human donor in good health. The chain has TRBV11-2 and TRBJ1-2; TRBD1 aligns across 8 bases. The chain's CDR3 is CASSPHTTLRQGHYGYTF. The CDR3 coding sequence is TGTGCCAGCAGCCCACACACGACTCTTCGACAGGGGCACTATGGCTACACCTTC.